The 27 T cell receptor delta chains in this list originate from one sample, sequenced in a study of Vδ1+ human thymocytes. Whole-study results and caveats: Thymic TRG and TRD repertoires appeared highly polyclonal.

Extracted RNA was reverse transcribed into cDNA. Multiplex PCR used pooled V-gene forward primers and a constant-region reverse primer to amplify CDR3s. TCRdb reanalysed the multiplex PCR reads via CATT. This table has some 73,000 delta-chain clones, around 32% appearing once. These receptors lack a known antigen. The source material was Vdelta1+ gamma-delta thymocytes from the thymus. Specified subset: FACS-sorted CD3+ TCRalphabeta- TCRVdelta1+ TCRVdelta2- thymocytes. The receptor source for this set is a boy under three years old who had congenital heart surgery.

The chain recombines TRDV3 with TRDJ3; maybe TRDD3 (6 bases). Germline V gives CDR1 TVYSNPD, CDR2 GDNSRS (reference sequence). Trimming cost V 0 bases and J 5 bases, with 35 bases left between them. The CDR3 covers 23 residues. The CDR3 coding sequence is TGTGCCTTTAGGGGATGCCTACGAGGAGGGGTGGGATATTCTTCCCGGGACACCCGACAGATGTTTTTC. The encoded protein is CAFRGCLRGGVGYSSRDTRQMFF.

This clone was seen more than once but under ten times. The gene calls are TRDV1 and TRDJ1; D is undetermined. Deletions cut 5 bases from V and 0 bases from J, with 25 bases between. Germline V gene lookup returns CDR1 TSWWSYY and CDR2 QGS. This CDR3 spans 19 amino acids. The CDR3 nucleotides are TGTGCTCTTGGGCAAACGGGTACTGTGGTACAAAAATACACCGATAAACTCATCTTT. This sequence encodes CALGQTGTVVQKYTDKLIF.

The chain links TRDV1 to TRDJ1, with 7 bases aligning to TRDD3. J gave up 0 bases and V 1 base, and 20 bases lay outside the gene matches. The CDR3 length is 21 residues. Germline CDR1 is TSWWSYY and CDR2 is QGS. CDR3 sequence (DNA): TGTGCTCTTGGGGAACGTGAGTTGCTACGTTATATGGGGGAGTACACCGATAAACTCATCTTT. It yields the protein CALGERELLRYMGEYTDKLIF.

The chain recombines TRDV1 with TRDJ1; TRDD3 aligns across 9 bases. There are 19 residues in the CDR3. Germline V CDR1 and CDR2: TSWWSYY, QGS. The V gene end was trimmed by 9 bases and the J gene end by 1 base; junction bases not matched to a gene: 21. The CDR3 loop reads CALVSYWGIYISLTDKLIF. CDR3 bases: TGTGCTCTCGTTTCCTATTGGGGGATATATATTTCGCTCACCGATAAACTCATCTTT.

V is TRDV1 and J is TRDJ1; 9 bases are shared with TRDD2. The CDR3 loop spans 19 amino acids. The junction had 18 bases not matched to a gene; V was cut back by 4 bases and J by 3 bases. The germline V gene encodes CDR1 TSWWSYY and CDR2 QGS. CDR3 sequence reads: CALGGPFLRGIRRSDKLIF. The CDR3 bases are TGTGCTCTTGGGGGACCCTTCCTACGGGGCATACGCAGGTCCGATAAACTCATCTTT.

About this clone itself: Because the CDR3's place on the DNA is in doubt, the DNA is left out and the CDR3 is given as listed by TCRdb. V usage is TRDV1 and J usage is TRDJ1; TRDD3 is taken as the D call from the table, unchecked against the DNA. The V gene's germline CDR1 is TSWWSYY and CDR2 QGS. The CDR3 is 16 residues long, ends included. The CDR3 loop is CALLSYGCTGGYELIF.

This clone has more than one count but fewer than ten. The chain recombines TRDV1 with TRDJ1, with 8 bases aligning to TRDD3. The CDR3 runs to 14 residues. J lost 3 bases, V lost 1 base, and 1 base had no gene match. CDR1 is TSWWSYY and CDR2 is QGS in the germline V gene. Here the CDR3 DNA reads TGTGCTCTTGGGGAACAGGGGATACCCGATAAACTCATCTTT. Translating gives CALGEQGIPDKLIF.

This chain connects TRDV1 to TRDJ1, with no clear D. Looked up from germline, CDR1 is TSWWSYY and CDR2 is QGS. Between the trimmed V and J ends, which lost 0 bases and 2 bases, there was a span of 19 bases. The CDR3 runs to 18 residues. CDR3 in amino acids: CALGELETTSDGTDKLIF. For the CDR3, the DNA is TGTGCTCTTGGGGAACTAGAAACTACCTCGGATGGGACCGATAAACTCATCTTT.

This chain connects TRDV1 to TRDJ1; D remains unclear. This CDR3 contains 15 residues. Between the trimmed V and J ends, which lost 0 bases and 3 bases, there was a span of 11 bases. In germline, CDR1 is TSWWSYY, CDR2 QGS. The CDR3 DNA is TGTGCTCTTGGGGAACTTTACCACAGGGCCGATAAACTCATCTTT. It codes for CALGELYHRADKLIF.

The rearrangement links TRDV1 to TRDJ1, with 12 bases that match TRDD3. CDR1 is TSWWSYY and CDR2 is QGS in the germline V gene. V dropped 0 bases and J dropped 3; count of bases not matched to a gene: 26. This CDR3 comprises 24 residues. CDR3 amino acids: CALGELLRWKSGGYAYHLSDKLIF. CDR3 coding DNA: TGTGCTCTTGGGGAACTACTACGTTGGAAGTCTGGGGGATACGCGTATCATCTGTCCGATAAACTCATCTTT.

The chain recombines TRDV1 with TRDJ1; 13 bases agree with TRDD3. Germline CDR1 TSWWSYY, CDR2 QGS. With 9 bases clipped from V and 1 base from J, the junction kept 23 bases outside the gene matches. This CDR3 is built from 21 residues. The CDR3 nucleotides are TGTGCTCTACTCACCAGGGGCCCAGTACTGGGGGATACGAGAATCACCGATAAACTCATCTTT. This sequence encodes CALLTRGPVLGDTRITDKLIF.

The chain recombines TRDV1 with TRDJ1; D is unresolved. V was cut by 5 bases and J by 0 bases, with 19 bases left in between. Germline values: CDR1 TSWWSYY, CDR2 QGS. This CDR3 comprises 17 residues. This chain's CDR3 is CALGRRNVTEYTDKLIF. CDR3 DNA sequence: TGTGCTCTTGGGAGGAGGAATGTAACCGAGTACACCGATAAACTCATCTTT.

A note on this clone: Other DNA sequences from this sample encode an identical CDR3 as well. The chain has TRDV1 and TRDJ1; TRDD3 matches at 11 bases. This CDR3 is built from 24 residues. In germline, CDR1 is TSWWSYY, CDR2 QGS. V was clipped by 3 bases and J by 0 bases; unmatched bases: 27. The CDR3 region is CALGDLVPHWGIRRGTPYTDKLIF. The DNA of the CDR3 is TGTGCTCTTGGGGATCTTGTTCCCCATTGGGGGATACGACGTGGGACCCCTTACACCGATAAACTCATCTTT.

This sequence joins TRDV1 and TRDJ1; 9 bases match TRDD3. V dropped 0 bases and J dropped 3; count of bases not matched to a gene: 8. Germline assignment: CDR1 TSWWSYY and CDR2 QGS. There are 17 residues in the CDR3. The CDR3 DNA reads TGTGCTCTTGGGGAACTAGTATTTGGGGATACGGCCGATAAACTCATCTTT. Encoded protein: CALGELVFGDTADKLIF.

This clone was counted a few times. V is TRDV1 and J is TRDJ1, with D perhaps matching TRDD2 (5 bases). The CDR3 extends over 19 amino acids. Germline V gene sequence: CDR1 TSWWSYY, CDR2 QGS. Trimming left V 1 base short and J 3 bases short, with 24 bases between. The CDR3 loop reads CALGEPMISFSRAADKLIF. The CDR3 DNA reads TGTGCTCTTGGGGAACCAATGATATCCTTCTCCAGAGCAGCCGATAAACTCATCTTT.

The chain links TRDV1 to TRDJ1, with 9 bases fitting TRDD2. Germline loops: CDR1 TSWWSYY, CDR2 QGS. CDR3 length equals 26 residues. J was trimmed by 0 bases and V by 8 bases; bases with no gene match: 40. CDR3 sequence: CALFQLGYLKGLPTEMGRLYTDKLIF. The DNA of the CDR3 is TGTGCTCTTTTCCAGCTAGGATACCTAAAAGGCCTTCCTACTGAGATGGGGAGACTTTACACCGATAAACTCATCTTT.

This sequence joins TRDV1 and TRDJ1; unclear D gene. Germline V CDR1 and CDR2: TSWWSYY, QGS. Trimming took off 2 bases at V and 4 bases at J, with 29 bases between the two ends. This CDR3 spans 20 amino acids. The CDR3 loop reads CALGESSEDCLPCGGDKLIF. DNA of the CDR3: TGTGCTCTTGGGGAATCGTCGGAGGATTGTTTGCCGTGCGGTGGCGATAAACTCATCTTT.

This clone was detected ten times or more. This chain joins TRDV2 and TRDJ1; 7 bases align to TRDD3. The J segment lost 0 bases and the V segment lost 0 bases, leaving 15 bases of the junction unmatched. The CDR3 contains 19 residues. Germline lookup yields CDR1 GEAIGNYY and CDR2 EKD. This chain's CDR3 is CACDTEGYRFTKYTDKLIF. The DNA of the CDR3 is TGTGCCTGTGACACCGAGGGATACCGATTTACAAAGTACACCGATAAACTCATCTTT.

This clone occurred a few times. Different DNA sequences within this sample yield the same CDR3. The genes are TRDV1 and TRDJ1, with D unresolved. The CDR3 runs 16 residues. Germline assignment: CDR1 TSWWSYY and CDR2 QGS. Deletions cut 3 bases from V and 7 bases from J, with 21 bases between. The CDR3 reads CALGEVPTVLEVKLIF. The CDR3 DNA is TGTGCTCTTGGGGAGGTTCCCACGGTGCTGGAGGTTAAACTCATCTTT.

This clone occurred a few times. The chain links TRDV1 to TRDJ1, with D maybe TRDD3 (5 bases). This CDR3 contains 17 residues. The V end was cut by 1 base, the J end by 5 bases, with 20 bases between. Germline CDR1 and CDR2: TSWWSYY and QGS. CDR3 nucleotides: TGTGCTCTTGGGGAACCTCTCCTCCACGCATACGTAGATAAACTCATCTTT. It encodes CALGEPLLHAYVDKLIF.

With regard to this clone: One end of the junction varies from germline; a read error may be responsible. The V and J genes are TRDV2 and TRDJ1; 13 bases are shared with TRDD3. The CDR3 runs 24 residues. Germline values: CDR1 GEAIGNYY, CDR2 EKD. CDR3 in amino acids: CAGDGIAPPHTGGYGILDTDNLIF. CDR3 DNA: TGTGCCGGTGATGGGATCGCCCCACCACATACTGGGGGATACGGAATCTTGGACACCGATAACCTCATCTTT.

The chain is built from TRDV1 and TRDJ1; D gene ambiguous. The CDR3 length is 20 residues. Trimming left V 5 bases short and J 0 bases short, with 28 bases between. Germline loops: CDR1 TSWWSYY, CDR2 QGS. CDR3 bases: TGTGCTCTTGGGCCGACTTTACCGCACGTTTATGGACCGTACACCGATAAACTCATCTTT. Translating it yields CALGPTLPHVYGPYTDKLIF.

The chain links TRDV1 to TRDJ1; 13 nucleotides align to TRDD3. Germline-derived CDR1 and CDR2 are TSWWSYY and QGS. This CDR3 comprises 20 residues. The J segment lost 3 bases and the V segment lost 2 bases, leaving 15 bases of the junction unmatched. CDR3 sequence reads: CALGEFSRFTGGYASDKLIF. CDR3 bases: TGTGCTCTTGGGGAATTCTCGCGGTTTACTGGGGGATACGCGTCCGATAAACTCATCTTT.

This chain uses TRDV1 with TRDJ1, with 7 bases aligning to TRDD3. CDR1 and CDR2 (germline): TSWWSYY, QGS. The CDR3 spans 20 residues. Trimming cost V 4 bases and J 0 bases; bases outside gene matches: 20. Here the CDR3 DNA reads TGTGCTCTTGGGGGACGCGAGGAAACTGGGGACCCCTCATACACCGATAAACTCATCTTT. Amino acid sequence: CALGGREETGDPSYTDKLIF.

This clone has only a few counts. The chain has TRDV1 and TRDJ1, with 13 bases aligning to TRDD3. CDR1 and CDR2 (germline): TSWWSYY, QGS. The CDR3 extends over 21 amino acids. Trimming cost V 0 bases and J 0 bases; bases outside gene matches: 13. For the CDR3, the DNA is TGTGCTCTTGGGGAACTTAAAAAGGACTGGGGGATACGCTTATACACCGATAAACTCATCTTT. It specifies CALGELKKDWGIRLYTDKLIF.

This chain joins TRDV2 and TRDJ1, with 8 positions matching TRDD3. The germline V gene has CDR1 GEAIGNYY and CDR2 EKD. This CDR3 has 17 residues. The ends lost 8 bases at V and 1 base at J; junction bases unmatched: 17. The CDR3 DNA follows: TGTGCCTTTCCTTGGTGTCCGGGGGATAGGCCCACCGATAAACTCATCTTT. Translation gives CAFPWCPGDRPTDKLIF.

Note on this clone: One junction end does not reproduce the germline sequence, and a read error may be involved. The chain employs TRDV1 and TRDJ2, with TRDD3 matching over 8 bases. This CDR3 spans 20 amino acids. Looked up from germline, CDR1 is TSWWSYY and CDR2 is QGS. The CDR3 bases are TGTGCTCTTGGGGAACTTTGGGGGACCCAACCCGGGGATACTGCCGCACAACCCTTCTTT. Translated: CALGELWGTQPGDTAAQPFF.